The 14 T cell receptor beta chains below come from one sample, sequenced in a study of blood T cell repertoires in COVID-19. Clones were sequenced by immunoSEQ multiplex PCR, and TCRdb holds only the in-frame ones, with some missing. Of some 140,000 clones in the sample, roughly 78% were seen once. Source material: peripheral blood. The source of these receptors is a man older than 75 with acute or convalescent COVID-19.

Only a few counts were recorded for this clone. This sequence joins TRBV15 and TRBJ2-7; 9 nucleotides align to TRBD1. CDR1 LNHNV and CDR2 YYDKDF come from the germline V gene (reference sequence). The CDR3 runs to 15 residues. V shed 5 bases, J shed 3 bases, and the junction held 8 bases outside the gene matches. The CDR3 DNA reads TGTGCCACCAGCGGAACAGGGGGCTTTTTCTACGAGCAGTACTTC. It codes for CATSGTGGFFYEQYF.

This clone has a single count. CDR3 bases: TGTGCCAGCAGCTTGGACAGGGGGGCAACCTCTCGGGGCTACACCTTC. Protein: CASSLDRGATSRGYTF. The rearrangement links TRBV5-4 to TRBJ1-2; the match to TRBD1 covers 8 bases. CDR3 length: 16 amino acids. With 0 bases clipped from V and 8 bases from J, the junction kept 12 bases outside the gene matches. The germline CDR1 and CDR2 sequences are SGHNT and YYREEE (reference sequence).

The genes are TRBV19 and TRBJ1-4, with 7 bases lining up with TRBD1. J gave up 7 bases and V 4 bases, and 6 bases lay outside the gene matches. Germline CDR1 reads LNHDA; CDR2 reads SQIVND (reference sequence). CDR3 length: 14 residues. Here the CDR3 DNA reads TGTGCCAGTAGTACTGGACAGGCAGGTGAAAAACTGTTTTTT. It encodes CASSTGQAGEKLFF. Based on the CDR3 plus reference TRBV19 and TRBJ1-4, the full variable domain is DGGITQSPKYLFRKEGQNVTLSCEQNLNHDAMYWYRQDPGQGLRLIYYSQIVNDFQKGDIAEGYSVSREKKESFPLTVTSAQKNPTAFYLCASSTGQAGEKLFFGSGTQLSVL.

The V gene is TRBV4-2, the J gene TRBJ1-5, with TRBD1 as a possible D gene (5 bases). Germline V lookup: CDR1 LGHNA, CDR2 YNFKEQ. The CDR3 sequence is 16 residues long. V dropped 1 base and J dropped 2 bases, with 12 bases sitting between them. In DNA form, the CDR3 reads TGTGCCAGCAGCCAAGGGGACTTTGGGGGCAATCAGCCCCAGCATTTT. It codes for CASSQGDFGGNQPQHF.

The J gene is TRBJ1-2, the V gene TRBV30, with D possibly TRBD1 on 6 matching bases. Germline loops: CDR1 GTSNPN, CDR2 SVGIG (reference sequence). The CDR3 covers 13 residues. Between the trimmed V and J ends, which lost 4 bases and 6 bases, there was a span of 15 bases. The CDR3 region is CAWNRGASDGYTF. DNA for the CDR3: TGTGCCTGGAATCGGGGGGCTTCGGATGGCTACACCTTC.

CDR3 sequence reads: CASSIDQGGSYGYTF. The DNA of the CDR3 is TGTGCCAGTAGTATAGATCAGGGGGGCAGCTATGGCTACACCTTC. The chain links TRBV19 to TRBJ1-2, with 7 bases fitting TRBD1. Germline CDR1 is LNHDA and CDR2 is SQIVND (reference sequence). The CDR3 consists of 15 residues. V trimming: 0 bases; J trimming: 4 bases; junction bases outside the gene matches: 5.

V is TRBV6-5 and J is TRBJ2-2; D not resolved. The CDR3 runs to 15 residues. V was shortened by 6 bases and J by 0 bases, with 11 bases between the two germline ends. CDR1 is MNHEY, CDR2 SVGAGI, per germline. CDR3 in DNA: TGTGCCAGCAGGCCGGGTCCCACGAACACCGGGGAGCTGTTTTTT. Encoded protein: CASRPGPTNTGELFF.

The chain carries TRBV6-1 and TRBJ2-1; a weak D match, TRBD2 (6 bases). Between the trimmed V and J ends, which lost 1 base and 7 bases, there was a span of 17 bases. Germline loops: CDR1 MNHNS, CDR2 SASEGT. The CDR3 sequence is 16 residues long. CDR3 in DNA: TGTGCCAGCAGTGAAGAGGCTAGCGTGGGTGGTAATGAGCAGTTCTTC. The encoded protein is CASSEEASVGGNEQFF.

The chain links TRBV6-5 to TRBJ1-1; D not resolved. V was clipped by 7 bases and J by 2 bases, with 17 bases between them. Germline-derived CDR1 and CDR2 are MNHEY and SVGAGI. This CDR3 spans 15 amino acids. The CDR3 DNA follows: TGTGCCAGCACCCAAACCGGGTCCCAAAACACTGAAGCTTTCTTT. Translation: CASTQTGSQNTEAFF.

This clone was found once. This chain uses TRBV4-1 with TRBJ1-4; unclear D gene. The V end lost 0 bases, the J end lost 0 bases, and 8 bases lay between the germline ends. Germline assignment: CDR1 MGHRA and CDR2 YSYEKL. The CDR3 sequence is 16 residues long. CDR3 residues: CASSQDRVTTNEKLFF. CDR3 DNA: TGCGCCAGCAGCCAAGATCGGGTGACAACTAATGAAAAACTGTTTTTT.

This rearrangement joins TRBV27 to TRBJ1-2, with D perhaps matching TRBD1 (6 bases). The CDR3 spans 15 residues. V was trimmed by 8 bases and J by 6 bases, leaving 22 bases between them. CDR1 is MNHEY and CDR2 is SMNVEV in the germline V gene (reference sequence). CDR3 region: CASGSRWAGAHGYTF. CDR3 DNA: TGTGCCAGCGGCTCACGGTGGGCAGGGGCCCATGGCTACACCTTC.

V usage is TRBV6-5 and J usage is TRBJ1-2, with D perhaps matching TRBD1 (6 bases). Germline V gene sequence: CDR1 MNHEY, CDR2 SVGAGI. V lost 2 bases and J 1 base, leaving 14 bases between the germline ends. There are 16 residues in the CDR3. CDR3 region: CASSYNKQGINYGYTF. The CDR3 nucleotides read TGTGCCAGCAGTTACAATAAACAGGGAATTAACTATGGCTACACCTTC.

The chain is built from TRBV5-1 and TRBJ2-6; D is undetermined. Deletions cut 4 bases from V and 1 base from J, with 6 bases between. The CDR3 length is 14 residues. Germline CDR1 reads SGHRS; CDR2 reads YFSETQ. CDR3 in amino acids: CASSPRSGANVLTF. CDR3 nucleotide sequence: TGCGCCAGCAGCCCCAGGTCTGGGGCCAACGTCCTGACTTTC.

The CDR3 loop reads CASSSSGGANEQFF. DNA for the CDR3: TGTGCCAGCAGCTCTAGCGGGGGGGCTAATGAGCAGTTCTTC. The V gene is TRBV7-2, the J gene TRBJ2-1; 12 nucleotides match TRBD2. Trimming took 4 bases from V and 7 from J; bases not matched to a gene: 2. CDR3 size: 14 residues. In germline, CDR1 is SGHTA, CDR2 FQGNSA.